Listed below are T cell receptor beta chains from one sample, sequenced in a study of cytomegalovirus exposure and HLA in healthy donors. Using immunoSEQ multiplex PCR, the repertoire was profiled, and TCRdb retains in-frame clones only, with some absent. Seen here are about 160,000 clones, around nine tenths observed once, and the top ten hold around 3.8%. Material: PBMCs. Every receptor here comes from a man younger than 30 in good health and CMV-seropositive. The CDR3 runs from the conserved cysteine through the conserved F or W. Fields, in order: CDR3 DNA, CDR3 protein, V gene, D gene, clone size, J gene. A D gene is named only where the DNA matches it firmly. For some rows the clone size is stated as once, few or many, or as a class when expanded; others skip it.

CDR3nt: TGTGCCAGCAGTCCCGGACGGAGGAATGAGCAGTTCTTC; CDR3aa: CASSPGRRNEQFF; v_gene: TRBV27; d_gene: .; abundance: .; j_gene: TRBJ2-1
CDR3nt: TGTGCCAGTAGGGACAGGGGCGGCACAGATACGCAGTATTTT; CDR3aa: CASRDRGGTDTQYF; v_gene: TRBV19; d_gene: TRBD1; abundance: .; j_gene: TRBJ2-3
CDR3nt: TGTGCCAGCAGCCGGGAAAAGATGGGGAGGGCTTCGGGAAACATTCAGTACTTC; CDR3aa: CASSREKMGRASGNIQYF; v_gene: TRBV7-3; d_gene: TRBD2; abundance: .; j_gene: TRBJ2-4
CDR3nt: TGTGCCAGCAGCTCGGGACAGGGGTCCTACAATGAGCAGTTCTTC; CDR3aa: CASSSGQGSYNEQFF; v_gene: TRBV9; d_gene: TRBD1; abundance: once; j_gene: TRBJ2-1
CDR3nt: TGTGCCAGCAGCGTAGGACTAGCGGGAAGGGGTGAGCAGTTCTTC; CDR3aa: CASSVGLAGRGEQFF; v_gene: TRBV9; d_gene: TRBD2; abundance: .; j_gene: TRBJ2-1
CDR3nt: TGCGCCAGCACTGGGGAGGGCTATGGCTACACCTTC; CDR3aa: CASTGEGYGYTF; v_gene: TRBV5-1; d_gene: .; abundance: .; j_gene: TRBJ1-2
CDR3nt: TGTGCCAGCAGCGGGGGCTTGTTAGAGACCCAGTACTTC; CDR3aa: CASSGGLLETQYF; v_gene: TRBV5-4; d_gene: .; abundance: .; j_gene: TRBJ2-5
CDR3nt: TGTGCCAGCAGCCTGGCACAGGGGCCCTATGGCTACACCTTC; CDR3aa: CASSLAQGPYGYTF; v_gene: TRBV6-1; d_gene: TRBD1; abundance: .; j_gene: TRBJ1-2
CDR3nt: TGCGCCAGCAGCCAAGTGATACCGGGACTAGCTTCTAGCACAGATACGCAGTATTTT; CDR3aa: CASSQVIPGLASSTDTQYF; v_gene: TRBV4-1; d_gene: TRBD2; abundance: .; j_gene: TRBJ2-3
CDR3nt: TGTGCCAGCAGCTTGTCCAGGGGCCCTCCTGGTGAGCAGTTCTTC; CDR3aa: CASSLSRGPPGEQFF; v_gene: TRBV5-4; d_gene: .; abundance: .; j_gene: TRBJ2-1
CDR3nt: TGTGCCAGCAGGGTGACGGGGAACACTGAAGCTTTCTTT; CDR3aa: CASRVTGNTEAFF; v_gene: TRBV6-1; d_gene: .; abundance: .; j_gene: TRBJ1-1
CDR3nt: TGTGCCAGCAGCCCGGGACAGATCAATGAGCAGTTCTTC; CDR3aa: CASSPGQINEQFF; v_gene: TRBV5-6; d_gene: TRBD1; abundance: once; j_gene: TRBJ2-1
CDR3nt: TGTGCCAGCAGCCAAGATTTTATTAGTGAGCAGTTCTTC; CDR3aa: CASSQDFISEQFF; v_gene: TRBV4-2; d_gene: .; abundance: .; j_gene: TRBJ2-1
CDR3nt: TGTGCCAGCAGACCTAGCGGAGAGGTTGGTGTGGCAGATACGCAGTATTTT; CDR3aa: CASRPSGEVGVADTQYF; v_gene: TRBV28; d_gene: TRBD2; abundance: few; j_gene: TRBJ2-3
CDR3nt: TGTGCCAGCAGCTTAGTACTAGGCAGTCGGAATGAGCAGTTCTTC; CDR3aa: CASSLVLGSRNEQFF; v_gene: TRBV11-2; d_gene: .; abundance: .; j_gene: TRBJ2-1
CDR3nt: TGTGCCAGTAGTAACTTAGCGGGAGGGCCATCCGGGGAGCTGTTTTTT; CDR3aa: CASSNLAGGPSGELFF; v_gene: TRBV19; d_gene: TRBD2; abundance: .; j_gene: TRBJ2-2
CDR3nt: TGTGCCAGTAGTATGGGGGTCGGCAGGGGCACCTCCTACGAGCAGTACTTC; CDR3aa: CASSMGVGRGTSYEQYF; v_gene: TRBV19; d_gene: .; abundance: .; j_gene: TRBJ2-7
CDR3nt: TGTGCCAGCAGCTTAGAGTTAGCCTCCTACAATGAGCAGTTCTTC; CDR3aa: CASSLELASYNEQFF; v_gene: TRBV11-2; d_gene: .; abundance: .; j_gene: TRBJ2-1
CDR3nt: TGTGCCAGCAGCAGAGACAGGCTGATCGGGGAGCTGTTTTTT; CDR3aa: CASSRDRLIGELFF; v_gene: TRBV28; d_gene: .; abundance: .; j_gene: TRBJ2-2
CDR3nt: TGTGCCAGCGCACTAGCGGCAAGGGGTACGCAGTATTTT; CDR3aa: CASALAARGTQYF; v_gene: TRBV28; d_gene: TRBD2; abundance: .; j_gene: TRBJ2-3
CDR3nt: TGTGCCAGCAGCGGAGGGCTAGAAGAGACCCAGTACTTC; CDR3aa: CASSGGLEETQYF; v_gene: TRBV27; d_gene: .; abundance: .; j_gene: TRBJ2-5
CDR3nt: TGCAGCGTTGAGTCTCTAGCGGGGCGCCACAATGAGCAGTTCTTC; CDR3aa: CSVESLAGRHNEQFF; v_gene: TRBV29-1; d_gene: TRBD2; abundance: .; j_gene: TRBJ2-1
CDR3nt: TGTGCCAGCAGCGACTCGACAGGGTATGGCTACACCTTC; CDR3aa: CASSDSTGYGYTF; v_gene: TRBV5-8; d_gene: TRBD1; abundance: once; j_gene: TRBJ1-2
CDR3nt: TGCAGCGTCGGTGAGGTTGAAGCTTTCTTT; CDR3aa: CSVGEVEAFF; v_gene: TRBV29-1; d_gene: .; abundance: few; j_gene: TRBJ1-1
CDR3nt: TGTGCCAGCAGCCCGGACAGCTTCTATGGCTACACCTTC; CDR3aa: CASSPDSFYGYTF; v_gene: TRBV11-2; d_gene: .; abundance: .; j_gene: TRBJ1-2
CDR3nt: TGCGCCAGCAGCCCAGGGGCCCGCGGAAACACCATATATTTT; CDR3aa: CASSPGARGNTIYF; v_gene: TRBV4-1; d_gene: .; abundance: .; j_gene: TRBJ1-3
CDR3nt: TGTGCCAGCAGTCTAGCAGGTGGCGTTACCTACGAGCAGTACTTC; CDR3aa: CASSLAGGVTYEQYF; v_gene: TRBV5-8; d_gene: .; abundance: .; j_gene: TRBJ2-7
CDR3nt: TGTGCCAGCAGTGGTCCGGGCTACGAGCAGTACTTC; CDR3aa: CASSGPGYEQYF; v_gene: TRBV2; d_gene: .; abundance: .; j_gene: TRBJ2-7
CDR3nt: TGTGCCAGCAGCTTGGAGCTAGCGGGAGGCTCCTACAATGAGCAGTTCTTC; CDR3aa: CASSLELAGGSYNEQFF; v_gene: TRBV5-4; d_gene: TRBD2; abundance: .; j_gene: TRBJ2-1